This T cell receptor (beta chain) was retrieved from a study of Ad26.COV2.S vaccination and SARS-CoV-2 variants. Overall study: Recipients of Ad26.COV2.S got it intramuscularly, once or twice 56 days apart. The study's findings and limits: Assessments of TCR breadth and depth may have underestimated the total T cell responses.

The CDR3 contains 14 residues. V was pared by 5 bases and J by 5 bases, with 16 bases between. Per the germline V gene, CDR1 is MNHEY and CDR2 is SMNVEV (reference sequence). To note about this clone: Antigen unknown.

Profiling relied on immunoSEQ multiplex PCR, and the TCRdb table lists in-frame clones only, not all of them. This table holds 400,000 to 500,000 clones, roughly 90% found once. Noted treatment: 15 to 20 received Ad26.COV2.S at low or high dose, single or two shots; several received placebo; per-sample allocation not given. Sampling happened 63 days after the first vaccine or placebo injection. A Boston adult aged 18-55 years was the donor. The source was peripheral blood, collected in a trial of Ad26.COV2.S vaccine versus placebo. This sequence originates from a person between 18 and 65 years old who received the Ad26.COV2.S COVID-19 vaccine or a placebo. The chain joins TRBV27 to TRBJ2-7; perhaps TRBD1 as D (6 bases). The CDR3 DNA follows: TGTGCCAGCAGTCCCTTACAGGGTAGGCACGAGCAGTACTTC. As protein: CASSPLQGRHEQYF.